This T cell receptor (beta chain) was retrieved from a study of cytomegalovirus exposure and HLA in healthy donors. This CDR3 spans 13 amino acids. J was trimmed by 12 bases and V by 4 bases; bases with no gene match: 7. Germline loops: CDR1 MNHEY, CDR2 SVGAGI. The PCR had 60 Vbeta and 13 Jbeta primers. Only in-frame clones appear in the TCRdb table, and some are missing; sequencing was by immunoSEQ multiplex PCR. This sample has 150,000 to 200,000 clones; over 70% occur once, and the top ten carry 1% to 1.5%. General observations from the study: Association of a missense DCLRE1C variant with TCR beta V- and J-gene trimming was reported in a later analysis. Several V segments, TRBV6-2 and TRBV6-3 among them, could not be told apart and were dropped.

Comments on this clone: Antigen: not known.

This rearrangement joins TRBV6-5 to TRBJ2-1; 9 nucleotides match TRBD2. Material: PBMCs. The origin of this receptor is a man in his forties or fifties in good health and CMV-seropositive. The CDR3 is CASSSSGGPGQFF. CDR3 nucleotides: TGTGCCAGCAGTTCCAGCGGGGGGCCAGGGCAGTTCTTC.